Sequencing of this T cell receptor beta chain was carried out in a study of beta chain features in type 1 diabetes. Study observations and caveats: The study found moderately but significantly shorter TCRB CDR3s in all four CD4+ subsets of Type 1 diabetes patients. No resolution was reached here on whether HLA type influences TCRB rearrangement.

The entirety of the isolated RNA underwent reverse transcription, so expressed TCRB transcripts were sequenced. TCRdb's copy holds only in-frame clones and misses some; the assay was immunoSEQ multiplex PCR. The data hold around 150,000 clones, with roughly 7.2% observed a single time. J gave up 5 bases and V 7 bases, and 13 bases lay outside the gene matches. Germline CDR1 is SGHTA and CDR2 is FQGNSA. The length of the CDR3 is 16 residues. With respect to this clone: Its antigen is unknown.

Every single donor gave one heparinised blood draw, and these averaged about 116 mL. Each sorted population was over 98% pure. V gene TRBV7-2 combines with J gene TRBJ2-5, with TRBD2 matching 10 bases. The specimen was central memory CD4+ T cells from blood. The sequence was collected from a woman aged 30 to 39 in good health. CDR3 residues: CASTLSSGSMWETQYF. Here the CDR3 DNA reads TGTGCCAGCACCCTCTCTAGCGGGAGCATGTGGGAGACCCAGTACTTC.